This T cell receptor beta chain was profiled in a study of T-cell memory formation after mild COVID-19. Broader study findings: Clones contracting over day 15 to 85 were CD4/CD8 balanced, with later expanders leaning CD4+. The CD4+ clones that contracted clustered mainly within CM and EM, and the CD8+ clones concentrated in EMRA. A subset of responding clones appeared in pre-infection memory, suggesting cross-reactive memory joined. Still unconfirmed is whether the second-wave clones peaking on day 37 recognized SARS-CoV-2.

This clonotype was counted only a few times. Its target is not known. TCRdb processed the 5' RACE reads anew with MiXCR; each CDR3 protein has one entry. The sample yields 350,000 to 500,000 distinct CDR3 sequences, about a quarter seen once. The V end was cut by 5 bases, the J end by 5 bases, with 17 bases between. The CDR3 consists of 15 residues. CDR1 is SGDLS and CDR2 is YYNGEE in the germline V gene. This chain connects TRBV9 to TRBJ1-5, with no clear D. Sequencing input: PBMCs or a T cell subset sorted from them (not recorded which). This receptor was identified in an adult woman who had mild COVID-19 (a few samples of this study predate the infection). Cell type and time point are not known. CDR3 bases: TGTGCCAGCAGATCCTCAAAAATGAGGGATCAGCCCCAGCATTTT. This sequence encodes CASRSSKMRDQPQHF.